The clone carrying this TCR beta chain was seen ten or more times. The antigen is not known. The CDR3 runs to 14 residues. The V and J ends lost 0 bases and 5 bases respectively, with 10 bases between them. CDR1 and CDR2 from the germline V gene are MNHEY and SVGAGI. The source of the sample is a study of response to subunit inactivated influenza vaccine. One entry per CDR3 protein results from TCRdb running MiXCR on the RT-PCR reads. The sample comprises around 760,000 distinct CDR3 sequences, approximately 15% of which are singletons, and 6.5% to 8.5% rests with the top ten. Study findings and constraints: Authors proposed each seasonal influenza vaccination draws in few new T cells.

The chain recombines TRBV6-5 with TRBJ1-2; D possibly corresponds to TRBD1 (6 bases). The TCR was taken from a man aged 50 to 60 who received an inactivated influenza vaccine. The sequencing here drew on PBMCs from blood, taken 14 to 15 days before vaccination. CDR3 in amino acids: CASSYSTQGYGYTF. For the CDR3, the DNA is TGTGCCAGCAGTTACTCGACACAGGGATATGGCTACACCTTC.